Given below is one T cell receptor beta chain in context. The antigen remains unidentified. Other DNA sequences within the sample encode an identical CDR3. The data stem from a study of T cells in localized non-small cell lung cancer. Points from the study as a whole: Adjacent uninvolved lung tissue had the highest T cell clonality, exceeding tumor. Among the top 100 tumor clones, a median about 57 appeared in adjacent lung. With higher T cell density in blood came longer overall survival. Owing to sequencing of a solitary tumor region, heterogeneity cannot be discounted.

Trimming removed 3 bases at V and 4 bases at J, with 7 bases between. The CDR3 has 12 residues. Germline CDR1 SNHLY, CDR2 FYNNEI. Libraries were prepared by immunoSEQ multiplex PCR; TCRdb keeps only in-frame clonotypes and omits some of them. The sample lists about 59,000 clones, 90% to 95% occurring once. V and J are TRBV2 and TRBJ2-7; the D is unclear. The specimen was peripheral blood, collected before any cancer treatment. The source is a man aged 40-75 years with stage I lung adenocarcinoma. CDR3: CASSDLSYEQYF. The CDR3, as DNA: TGTGCCAGCAGTGATTTGTCATACGAGCAGTACTTC.